These 27 T cell receptor beta chains came from one sample sequenced in a study of OX40 agonist ivuxolimab in advanced cancers. Method: immunoSEQ multiplex PCR; TCRdb's copy keeps in-frame clones and lacks some. This table holds some 70,000 clones, about four fifths found once. The sample here was CD4+ or CD8+ T cells sorted from blood, taken in a trial of the OX40 agonist ivuxolimab. These receptors were taken from an adult with an advanced solid tumor such as melanoma, head and neck, liver or kidney cancer.

The J gene is TRBJ2-5, the V gene TRBV5-1; the D gene is possibly TRBD2 (5 bases). The tail of the sequence fits TRBJ2-7 better, so the J call may be wrong. The CDR3 is made up of 14 amino acids. Germline CDR1 reads SGHRS; CDR2 reads YFSETQ. CDR3 in amino acids: CASQPGVISYEQYF. The CDR3 DNA reads as TGCGCCAGCCAGCCCGGGGTCATCTCCTACGAGCAGTACTTC.

This clone was recorded only once. The rearrangement links TRBV9 to TRBJ2-7; 10 bases are a match to TRBD1. This CDR3 is 16 amino acids long. The germline V gene has CDR1 SGDLS and CDR2 YYNGEE. Trimming took 2 bases from V and 7 from J; bases not matched to a gene: 12. The CDR3 nucleotides are TGTGCCAGCAGCGTCACTTCCGGGACAGGGGTGGATGAGCAGTACTTC. Its protein product is CASSVTSGTGVDEQYF.

This clone was found once. The rearrangement uses TRBV4-3 and TRBJ2-2; D may match TRBD1 or TRBD2 (6 bases each). Germline V gene data show CDR1 as LGHNA and CDR2 as YSLEER. The V and J ends lost 0 bases and 1 base respectively, with 9 bases between them. This CDR3 has 16 residues. The CDR3 region is CASSQDRGRNTGELFF. CDR3 nucleotide sequence: TGCGCCAGCAGCCAAGATCGGGGGCGGAACACCGGGGAGCTGTTTTTT.

The chain employs TRBV6-1 and TRBJ1-2; D gene unclear. The V gene lost 2 bases and the J gene lost 8 bases, with 9 bases spanning the gap. CDR1 is MNHNS and CDR2 is SASEGT in the germline V gene. The CDR3 runs to 12 residues. CDR3 sequence reads: CASSELGWGYTF. The CDR3 bases are TGTGCCAGCAGTGAACTGGGGTGGGGCTACACCTTC.

J is TRBJ2-1 and V is TRBV19; 7 nucleotides align to TRBD2. The CDR3 runs to 12 residues. V gave up 5 bases and J gave up 8 bases; unmatched junction bases: 3. Germline V gene data show CDR1 as LNHDA and CDR2 as SQIVND (reference sequence). CDR3 residues: CASSGGEHEQFF. Here the CDR3 DNA reads TGTGCCAGTAGTGGGGGGGAGCATGAGCAGTTCTTC. The full variable domain, completed using reference TRBV19 and TRBJ2-1, is DGGITQSPKYLFRKEGQNVTLSCEQNLNHDAMYWYRQDPGQGLRLIYYSQIVNDFQKGDIAEGYSVSREKKESFPLTVTSAQKNPTAFYLCASSGGEHEQFFGPGTRLTVL.

The J gene is TRBJ1-2, the V gene TRBV7-2; 9 bases agree with TRBD1. V lost 5 bases, J lost 6 bases, and 7 bases stayed unmatched. The CDR3 covers 14 residues. CDR1 and CDR2 from the germline V gene are SGHTA and FQGNSA. CDR3 region: CASSTRTGEHGYTF. CDR3 coding DNA: TGTGCCAGCAGCACCCGGACAGGGGAGCATGGCTACACCTTC.

The chain combines TRBV18 with TRBJ2-1; 7 bases map to TRBD1. Trimming cost V 3 bases and J 7 bases; bases outside gene matches: 15. Germline CDR1 reads KGHSH; CDR2 reads LQKENI. The CDR3 is 17 amino acids. CDR3 nucleotides: TGTGCCAGCTCACCCCAAAGGACAGGCCTCTTGGGTAATGAGCAGTTCTTC. Translating it yields CASSPQRTGLLGNEQFF.

The chain links TRBV20-1 to TRBJ1-1; D ambiguous. The germline V gene encodes CDR1 DFQATT and CDR2 SNEGSKA (reference sequence). This CDR3 has 11 residues. Deletions cut 8 bases from V and 3 bases from J, with 10 bases between. In DNA, the CDR3 is TGCAGTCCGATTAAGGACACTGAAGCTTTCTTT. Translating it yields CSPIKDTEAFF.

This clone was picked up a small number of times. V gene TRBV6-1 combines with J gene TRBJ1-6; D gene unclear. V lost 7 bases, J lost 4 bases, and 14 bases lay in between. Germline CDR1 and CDR2: MNHNS and SASEGT. The length of the CDR3 is 15 residues. Here the CDR3 reads CASTSRAAYNSPLHF. In nucleotides, the CDR3 is TGTGCCAGCACCTCTCGGGCAGCGTATAATTCACCCCTCCACTTT.

The V call is TRBV9, the J call TRBJ1-3; D gene unclear. The CDR3 sequence is 14 residues long. Germline V gives CDR1 SGDLS, CDR2 YYNGEE. V lost 3 bases and J 0 bases, leaving 7 bases between the germline ends. The CDR3 sequence: CASSDWSSGNTIYF. CDR3 sequence (DNA): TGTGCCAGCAGCGATTGGAGCTCTGGAAACACCATATATTTT.

This chain links TRBV6-5 with TRBJ2-7; 10 bases map to TRBD1. V lost 4 bases to trimming and J lost 3 bases; unmatched junction nucleotides: 3. This CDR3 has 14 residues. CDR1 and CDR2 from the germline V gene are MNHEY and SVGAGI. DNA of the CDR3: TGTGCCAGCAGTTCGGGGGACAGGGGCTACGAGCAGTACTTC. As protein: CASSSGDRGYEQYF.

This clone was observed a single time. This chain joins TRBV7-9 and TRBJ2-7, with a tentative D call TRBD1 (6 bases). The germline V and J ends were trimmed by 6 bases and 3 bases, with 12 bases remaining between them. This CDR3 spans 13 amino acids. Germline CDR1 SEHNR, CDR2 FQNEAQ (reference sequence). DNA of the CDR3: TGTGCCAGCAGTCGTACAGGGTACTACGAGCAGTACTTC. Protein sequence: CASSRTGYYEQYF.

The chain combines TRBV4-1 with TRBJ2-3; perhaps TRBD2 as D (6 bases). This CDR3 has 18 residues. Trimming took 2 bases from V and 4 from J, leaving 22 bases between them. Germline V gene lookup returns CDR1 MGHRA and CDR2 YSYEKL. This chain's CDR3 is CASSQPVGLANLADTQYF. The DNA for the CDR3 is TGCGCCAGCAGCCAACCTGTGGGTCTAGCGAATCTCGCAGATACGCAGTATTTT.

This clone was observed a handful of times. The chain has TRBV7-9 and TRBJ1-1; D unclear. Germline CDR1 and CDR2: SEHNR and FQNEAQ (reference sequence). The V end was cut by 5 bases, the J end by 2 bases, with 15 bases between. This CDR3 region has 15 residues. Here the CDR3 reads CASSKPSGINTEAFF. The DNA for the CDR3 is TGTGCCAGCAGCAAGCCATCGGGGATTAACACTGAAGCTTTCTTT.

V gene TRBV6-5 combines with J gene TRBJ2-7; TRBD2 is a possible D gene (6 bases). Germline-derived CDR1 and CDR2 are MNHEY and SVGAGI. This CDR3 spans 13 amino acids. The V end lost 8 bases, the J end lost 2 bases, and 13 bases lay between the germline ends. The DNA of the CDR3 is TGTGCCAGCCAGGCGGGGCTCCCCTACGAGCAGTACTTC. It is translated as CASQAGLPYEQYF.

The chain joins TRBV7-7 to TRBJ2-2; tentative D call: TRBD2 (6 bases). The CDR3 extends over 17 amino acids. V lost 5 bases to trimming and J lost 1 base, with 17 bases between them. Germline assignment: CDR1 SSHAT and CDR2 FNYEAQ (reference sequence). Here the CDR3 reads CASSHGMVGRNTGELFF. Here the CDR3 DNA reads TGTGCCAGCAGCCATGGGATGGTCGGGAGGAACACCGGGGAGCTGTTTTTT.

This chain connects TRBV30 to TRBJ2-5, with a tentative D call TRBD1 (6 bases). This CDR3 has 12 amino acids. Germline-derived CDR1 and CDR2 are GTSNPN and SVGIG (reference sequence). V shed 7 bases and J shed 2 bases, with 11 bases lying between them. The CDR3 region is CAFSRGQETQYF. The CDR3 DNA reads as TGTGCCTTCTCCAGGGGACAAGAGACCCAGTACTTC.

In the case of this clone: At one of its ends the junction is not consistent with the germline gene, which may arise from a read error. The V and J genes are TRBV2 and TRBJ2-7; possible D gene TRBD1, 6 bases. The CDR3 covers 14 residues. Germline CDR1 and CDR2: SNHLY and FYNNEI. DNA of the CDR3: TGTGCCAGCAGCGAAGGACAGCTCCTACGGGAGCAGTACTTC. Amino acid sequence: CASSEGQLLREQYF.

This clone was recorded once. The chain combines TRBV30 with TRBJ2-2, with 10 bases identical to TRBD1. This CDR3 has 16 residues. CDR1 GTSNPN and CDR2 SVGIG come from the germline V gene (reference sequence). V shed 6 bases, J shed 3 bases, and the junction held 10 bases outside the gene matches. The CDR3 here is CACNPDRGLYTGELFF. The CDR3, as DNA: TGTGCCTGCAATCCCGACAGGGGGCTATACACCGGGGAGCTGTTTTTT.

The chain recombines TRBV2 with TRBJ1-1; D not certain. Germline CDR1 and CDR2: SNHLY and FYNNEI. V dropped 1 base and J dropped 0 bases, with 6 bases sitting between them. This CDR3 region has 14 residues. The CDR3 region has the DNA TGTGCCAGCAGTGAAGGCACCATGAACACTGAAGCTTTCTTT. Its protein is CASSEGTMNTEAFF.

The rearrangement uses TRBV30 and TRBJ1-3; weak D call: TRBD1 (5 bases). From germline, CDR1 is GTSNPN and CDR2 SVGIG (reference sequence). The ends were cut back, 2 bases at V and 10 bases at J, with 12 bases in the middle. The CDR3 runs 12 residues. The CDR3 region is CAWSLEGRTIYF. The CDR3 region has the DNA TGTGCCTGGAGTCTAGAGGGGAGAACCATATATTTT.

The rearrangement links TRBV4-3 to TRBJ2-7, with D uncertain. Germline V gives CDR1 LGHNA, CDR2 YSLEER. CDR3 length: 10 residues. The V end lost 5 bases, the J end lost 3 bases, and 2 bases lay between the germline ends. Here the CDR3 reads CASSYYEQYF. DNA of the CDR3: TGCGCCAGCAGCTACTACGAGCAGTACTTC.

The CDR3: CATRFGAEQYF. The CDR3 DNA is TGTGCCACCAGGTTCGGGGCCGAGCAGTACTTC. The rearrangement uses TRBV6-1 and TRBJ2-7; D may be TRBD1 or TRBD2 (5 bases each). The CDR3 has 11 residues. Per germline, CDR1 MNHNS and CDR2 SASEGT. V lost 10 bases, J lost 6 bases, and 13 bases lay in between.

V is TRBV9 and J is TRBJ1-5; D unclear. This CDR3 has 15 amino acids. The V gene lost 1 base and the J gene lost 4 bases, with 12 bases spanning the gap. Germline V gene data show CDR1 as SGDLS and CDR2 as YYNGEE. CDR3 DNA: TGTGCCAGCAGCGTATCGTTCGTAGAAAATCAGCCCCAGCATTTT. Protein: CASSVSFVENQPQHF.

This chain joins TRBV7-3 and TRBJ2-7; D perhaps matches TRBD2 (5 bases). From germline, CDR1 is SGHTA and CDR2 FQGTGA. There are 14 residues in the CDR3. Trimming took off 1 base at V and 0 bases at J, with 7 bases between the two ends. CDR3 sequence: CASSLRADSYEQYF. The CDR3 nucleotides are TGTGCCAGCAGCTTAAGAGCGGACTCCTACGAGCAGTACTTC.

V usage is TRBV9 and J usage is TRBJ2-1; 9 bases align to TRBD2. Looked up from germline, CDR1 is SGDLS and CDR2 is YYNGEE. The length of the CDR3 is 20 residues. With V trimmed by 2 bases and J by 1 base, 16 bases remained unmatched. For the CDR3, the DNA is TGTGCCAGCAGCGTGGCCGCCGGAGGCGGGGGGGCCCGATCCTACAATGAGCAGTTCTTC. Its translation: CASSVAAGGGGARSYNEQFF.

As regards this clone: This specimen includes other DNA sequences encoding the same CDR3. V is TRBV6-5 and J is TRBJ2-7; TRBD1 aligns across 7 bases. The germline V gene encodes CDR1 MNHEY and CDR2 SVGAGI. There are 12 residues in the CDR3. Unmatched junction bases numbered 3, after V lost 6 bases and J lost 4 bases. CDR3 amino acids: CASRTTGYEQYF. CDR3 nucleotides: TGTGCCAGCAGGACGACAGGGTACGAGCAGTACTTC.